This T cell receptor (beta chain) was observed in a study of human T cells and chemical hapten exposure (dated by TCRdb to the early 2020s). At the level of the whole study: For sensitization, 2% DPC in acetone was applied to an approximately 2 cm by approximately 2 cm area of upper inner arm skin. Most of the patients in the cohort were female, and the cohort covered alopecia areata with under or over 50% scalp involvement, alopecia totalis and alopecia universalis. Throughout the study period of around 25 weeks, patients also received therapeutic DPC doses to the scalp every week. Patch tests used Finn chambers with 0.01% DPC on the upper back, scored after 6 days by International Contact Dermatitis Research Group standards. For TCR sequencing, blood came from approximately 29 alopecia patients at anywhere from one to four time points (pre-sensitization, 2, 6 and 24 weeks). Blood samples were taken from patients before sensitization (week 0) and then at 2, 6 and about 24 weeks after DPC sensitization. Peripheral blood TCR repertoire changes were tracked in vivo in alopecia patients during primary and secondary sensitization to the hapten diphenylcyclopropenone (DPC). Libraries were combined into a pool for sequencing, and differences in TCR yield between samples came mainly from small differences in library volumes within the pool.

The research as a whole found: Repeated subsampling changed both the strength of the expansion versus patch-test correlation and the threshold at which that correlation became significant. DPC sensitization did not change how many TCRs were above 1 in 1000 frequency, and no evidence was found of alterations in global repertoire structure. Patch test score correlated positively with the number of PT1 expanded TCRs, reaching significance at thresholds 8, 16 and 32 but not at 4. Because all patients had alopecia, a presumed autoimmune disease, the immune response of the patients might differ from that of healthy individuals. Expanded TCRs formed significantly more large CDR3 similarity clusters than pre-sensitization or healthy control sets, consistent with antigen-driven responses.

CDR1 and CDR2 were assigned from the germline V gene as SQVTM and ANQGSEA. From the cysteine up to the phenylalanine, the CDR3 has a length of 12 residues. CDR3 DNA is the only sequence kept; it has 36 bases, read in frame from the first base. V gives up 3 bases and J gives up 5 bases, and the segment between their germline ends measures 9 bases. With regard to this clonotype: What this receptor recognizes is not known. No per-base quality is available; no much larger clone lies one base away.

The sample's treatment or condition label, decoded: therapeutic diphenylcyclopropenone sensitization with weekly scalp DPC. At every patch-test visit, the blood draw took place before the patch test was put on. Eligible patients were aged 18 to 70, diagnosed with alopecia, deemed suitable for DPC therapy, and excluded if pregnant. Total RNA was extracted from unfractionated whole blood that had been collected in Tempus Blood RNA tubes. During library preparation, unique molecular identifiers were attached to individual cDNA molecules so that TCRs could be counted in a quantitative, reproducible way. For every blood RNA sample, sequencing covered both the TCR alpha and TCR beta chains. The original methods were these. The median number of TCRs per sample was approximately 98,000, ranging from about 20,000 to 690,600. The Decombinator software suite was used to annotate the V, J and CDR3 of the TCR reads. For PS versus PT1 abundance plots, all samples were subsampled to the same number of TCRs (28,000). Expanded TCRs were defined as absent before sensitization and observed at least eight times at the 2-week time point. The public reads were reprocessed in TCRdb via fastp at Q25 and MiXCR, keeping in-frame beta chains. Rows with one shared CDR3 protein collapse into an entry with the most common genes and DNA. The V and J calls were determined by TCRdb, not by the authors. The sample profile shows several hundred distinct CDR3 sequences; around 94% of them were found once. Clones ranked in the top ten supply more than 20% of the sample.

This chain is built from TRBV29-1 and TRBJ2-3; the D gene cannot be named for sure. Sample: whole blood, taken before DPC sensitization or 2, 6, or about 24 weeks after (not recorded which). The sequence was collected from an adult with alopecia areata. Some clones in this sample may be carry-over from other donors' samples. This table probably holds off-target reads from a library built for another chain. The CDR3 region reads CSVESLRDTQYF. The nucleotides read TGCAGCGTTGAGTCTCTACGAGATACGCAGTATTTT.